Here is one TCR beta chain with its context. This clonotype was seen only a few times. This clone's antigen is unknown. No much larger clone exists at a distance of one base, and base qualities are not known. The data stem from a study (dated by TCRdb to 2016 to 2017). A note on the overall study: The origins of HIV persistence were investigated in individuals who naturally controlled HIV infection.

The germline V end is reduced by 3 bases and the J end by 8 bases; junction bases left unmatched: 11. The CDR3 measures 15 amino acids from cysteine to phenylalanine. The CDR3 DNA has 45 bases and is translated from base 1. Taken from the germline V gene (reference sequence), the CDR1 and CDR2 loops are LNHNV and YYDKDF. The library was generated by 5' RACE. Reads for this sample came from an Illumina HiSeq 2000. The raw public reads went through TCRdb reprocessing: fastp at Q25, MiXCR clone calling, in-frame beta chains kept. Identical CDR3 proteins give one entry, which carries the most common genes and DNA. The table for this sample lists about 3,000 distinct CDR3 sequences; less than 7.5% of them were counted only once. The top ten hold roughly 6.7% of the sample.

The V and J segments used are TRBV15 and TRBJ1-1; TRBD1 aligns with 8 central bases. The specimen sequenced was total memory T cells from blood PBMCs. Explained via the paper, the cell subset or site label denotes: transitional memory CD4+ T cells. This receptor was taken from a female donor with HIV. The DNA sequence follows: TGTGCCACCAGCAGCGGACAGGGATCGCTCGCGGAAGCTTTCTTT. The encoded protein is CATSSGQGSLAEAFF.